This entry lists 3 T cell receptor beta chains sequenced from one sample in a study of blood T cell repertoires in COVID-19. Clones were sequenced by immunoSEQ multiplex PCR, and TCRdb holds only the in-frame ones, with some missing. The data show approximately 26,000 clones, about 80% seen once. Input material: peripheral blood. Receptors were obtained from a man older than 75 with active or convalescent COVID-19.

The V gene is TRBV28, the J gene TRBJ2-7; 8 nucleotides agree with TRBD2. CDR1 MDHEN and CDR2 SYDVKM come from the germline V gene. V shed 6 bases and J 3 bases; nucleotides not matched to a gene: 7. This CDR3 comprises 14 residues. In DNA form, the CDR3 reads TGTGCCAGCAGACCACGGGAGGGCCGCTACGAGCAGTACTTC. Protein sequence: CASRPREGRYEQYF.

This sequence joins TRBV7-2 and TRBJ2-7; 9 nucleotides align to TRBD2. V dropped 4 bases and J dropped 2; count of bases not matched to a gene: 9. The length of the CDR3 is 16 residues. Germline CDR1 and CDR2: SGHTA and FQGNSA. The CDR3 DNA reads as TGTGCCAGCAGCTCGGGGTACCGACTAGCGGCCTACGAGCAGTACTTC. Protein: CASSSGYRLAAYEQYF.

The chain employs TRBV6-5 and TRBJ1-1; 10 nucleotides match TRBD1. The CDR3 loop spans 15 amino acids. V was pared by 5 bases and J by 2 bases, with 5 bases of the junction left unmatched. Germline CDR1 is MNHEY and CDR2 is SVGAGI. CDR3 sequence: CASSPTGGFNTEAFF. The CDR3 coding sequence is TGTGCCAGCAGTCCGACAGGGGGCTTCAACACTGAAGCTTTCTTT.